The sequence of this T cell receptor (beta chain) was determined in a study of blood T cell repertoires in COVID-19. Original handling: Cell counts per sample came from amplifying reference gene primers. Sequencing used immunoSEQ multiplex PCR; TCRdb keeps in-frame clones, though not all of them. V and J calls and clone size follow that table, whereas D and trimming were derived from the DNA. The sample lists about 230,000 clones, roughly 91% occurring once. Trimming left V 4 bases short and J 2 bases short, with 15 bases between. This CDR3 is built from 15 residues. Germline CDR1 and CDR2: SGDLS and YYNGEE. Enrollees, roughly 18 to 90 years old, lived in some 24 US areas. Clinical histories supplied by participants themselves formed the basis of cohort assignment.

The sequence was collected from a woman between 25 and 40 years old with acute COVID-19. The rearrangement joins TRBV9 to TRBJ1-1; a weak D match, TRBD1 (6 bases). The sequenced material came from PBMCs or T cells enriched from blood (not recorded which). The CDR3 loop reads CASSPSQGPNTEAFF. In nucleotides, the CDR3 is TGTGCCAGCAGCCCTTCACAGGGACCCAACACTGAAGCTTTCTTT.